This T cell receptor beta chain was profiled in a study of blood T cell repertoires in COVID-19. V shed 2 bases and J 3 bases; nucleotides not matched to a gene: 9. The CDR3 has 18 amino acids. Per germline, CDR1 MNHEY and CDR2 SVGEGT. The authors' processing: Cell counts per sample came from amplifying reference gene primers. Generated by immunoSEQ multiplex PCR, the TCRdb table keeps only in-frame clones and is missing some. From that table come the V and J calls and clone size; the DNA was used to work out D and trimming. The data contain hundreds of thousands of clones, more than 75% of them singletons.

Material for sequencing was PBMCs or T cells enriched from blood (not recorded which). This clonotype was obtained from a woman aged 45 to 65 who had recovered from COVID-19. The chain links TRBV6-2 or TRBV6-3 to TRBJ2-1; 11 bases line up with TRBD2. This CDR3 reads CASSYTRKTSGDYNEQFF. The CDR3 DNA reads TGTGCCAGCAGTTACACGCGAAAGACTAGCGGGGACTACAATGAGCAGTTCTTC.